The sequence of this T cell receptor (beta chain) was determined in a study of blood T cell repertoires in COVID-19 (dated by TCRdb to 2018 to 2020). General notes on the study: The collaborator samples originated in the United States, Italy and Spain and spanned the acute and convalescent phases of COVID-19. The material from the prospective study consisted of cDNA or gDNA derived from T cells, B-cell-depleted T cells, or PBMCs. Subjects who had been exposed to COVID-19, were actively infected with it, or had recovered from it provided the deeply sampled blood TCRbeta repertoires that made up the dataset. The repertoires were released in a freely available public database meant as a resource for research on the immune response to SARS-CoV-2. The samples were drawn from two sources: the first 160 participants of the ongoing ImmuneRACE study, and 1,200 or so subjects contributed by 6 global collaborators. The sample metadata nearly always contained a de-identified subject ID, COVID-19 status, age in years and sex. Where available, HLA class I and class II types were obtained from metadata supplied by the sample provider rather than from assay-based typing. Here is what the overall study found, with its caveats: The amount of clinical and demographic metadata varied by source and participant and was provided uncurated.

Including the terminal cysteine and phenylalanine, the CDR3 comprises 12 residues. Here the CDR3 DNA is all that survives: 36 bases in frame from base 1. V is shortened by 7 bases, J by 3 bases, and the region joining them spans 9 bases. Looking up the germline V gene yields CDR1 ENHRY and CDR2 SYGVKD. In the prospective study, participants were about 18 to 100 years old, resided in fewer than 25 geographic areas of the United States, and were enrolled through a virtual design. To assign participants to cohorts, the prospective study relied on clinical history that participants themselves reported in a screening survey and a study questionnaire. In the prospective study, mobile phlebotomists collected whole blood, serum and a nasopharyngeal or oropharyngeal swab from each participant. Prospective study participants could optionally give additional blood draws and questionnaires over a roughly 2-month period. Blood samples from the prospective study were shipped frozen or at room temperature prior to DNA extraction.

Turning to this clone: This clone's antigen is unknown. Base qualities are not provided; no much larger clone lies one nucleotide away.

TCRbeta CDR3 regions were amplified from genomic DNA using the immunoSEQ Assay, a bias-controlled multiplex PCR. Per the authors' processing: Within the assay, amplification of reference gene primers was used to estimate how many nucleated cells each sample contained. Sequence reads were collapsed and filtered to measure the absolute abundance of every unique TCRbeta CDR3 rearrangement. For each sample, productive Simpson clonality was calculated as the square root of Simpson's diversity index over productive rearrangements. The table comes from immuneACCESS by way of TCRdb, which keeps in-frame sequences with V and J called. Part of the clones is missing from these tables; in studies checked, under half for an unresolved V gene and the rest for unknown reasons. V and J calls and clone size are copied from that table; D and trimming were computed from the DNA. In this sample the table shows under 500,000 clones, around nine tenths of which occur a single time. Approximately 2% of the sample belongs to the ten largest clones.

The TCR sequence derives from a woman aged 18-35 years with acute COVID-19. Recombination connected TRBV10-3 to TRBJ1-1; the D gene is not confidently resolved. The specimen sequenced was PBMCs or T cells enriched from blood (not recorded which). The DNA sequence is TGTGCCATCAAAGCCACCGACACTGAAGCTTTCTTT. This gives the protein CAIKATDTEAFF.